The rows below give T cell receptor beta chains drawn from one sample of a study of T cells in Graves' hyperthyroidism and ophthalmopathy. TCRdb re-derived calls from the multiplex PCR reads in MiXCR, one entry per CDR3 protein. The table lists about 740,000 distinct CDR3 sequences, about 14% of them singletons. The specimen sequenced was blood. The receptors here all came from a woman aged 18-30 years with Graves' hyperthyroidism. CDR3s leave out the opening cysteine and the closing phenylalanine or tryptophan. Where a row states a size, it is once, few, many or the class of an expanded clone; other rows omit it.

size: many; V: TRBV7-3; CDR3: ASRFLAGELF
size: NA; V: TRBV28; CDR3: ASSPPPPGGYT
size: many; V: TRBV6-1; CDR3: ASSEGTYTDTQY
size: many; V: TRBV12-3/TRBV12-4; CDR3: ASSPGWPTRGGEETQY
size: many; V: TRBV30; CDR3: AWSVSGDEQF
size: many; V: TRBV12-3/TRBV12-4; CDR3: ASSTPLASGSWGYNEQF
size: many; V: TRBV12-3/TRBV12-4; CDR3: ASRVREQPNTGELF
size: few; V: TRBV19; CDR3: ASSIDRVSTEAF
size: NA; V: TRBV24-1; CDR3: ATSDSGQGAYEQY
size: many; V: TRBV12-3/TRBV12-4; CDR3: ASSFKRLSQETQY
size: few; V: TRBV6-2/TRBV6-3; CDR3: ASSNTDSQETQY
size: many; V: TRBV7-6; CDR3: ASSPRQGIPYEQY
size: many; V: TRBV2; CDR3: ASRLTGLAATDTQY
size: NA; V: TRBV3-1; CDR3: ASSQARQYIYEQY
size: NA; V: TRBV6-1; CDR3: ASSLLSGTASF
size: NA; V: TRBV14; CDR3: ASSRIGRNEQF
size: many; V: TRBV6-2/TRBV6-3; CDR3: ASSYDPGETQY
size: NA; V: TRBV6-2/TRBV6-3; CDR3: AVGRPWNSYNEQF
size: many; V: TRBV7-2; CDR3: ASSSAPETTYSYNEQF
size: many; V: TRBV7-9; CDR3: ASRQGGSYEQY
size: many; V: TRBV30; CDR3: AWEQSSSGANVLT
size: few; V: TRBV14; CDR3: ASSQAGQSNYGYT
size: many; V: TRBV20-1; CDR3: SARDQGAWGNEQF
size: many; V: TRBV24-1; CDR3: ATSDAGTEAF
size: many; V: TRBV20-1; CDR3: SARGGAGRTEQF
size: many; V: TRBV5-1; CDR3: ASSLVGLGTYEQY
size: many; V: TRBV7-2; CDR3: ASSPGTSGRRGTDTQY
size: many; V: TRBV2; CDR3: ASNRGHLYGYT
size: NA; V: TRBV27; CDR3: ASSSYTKTRVGVYGYT
size: NA; V: TRBV28; CDR3: ASSFSMTGSSGNTIY
size: many; V: TRBV7-9; CDR3: ASSLQTRLALYNEQF
size: NA; V: TRBV4-2; CDR3: ASSQDWEDIGLSETQY
size: NA; V: TRBV27; CDR3: ASSRLGSYSNQPQH
size: NA; V: TRBV4-2; CDR3: ASSHEMRREHEQF
size: NA; V: TRBV11-2; CDR3: ASSLNPAGQELF
size: NA; V: TRBV19; CDR3: ASSIATGPDTQY
size: many; V: TRBV3-1; CDR3: ASSLPGRADEQF
size: NA; V: TRBV15; CDR3: ATSRRYSNQPQH
size: NA; V: TRBV30; CDR3: AWSPSLQGFTEAF
size: many; V: TRBV30; CDR3: ALQGAGLAF
size: many; V: TRBV5-4; CDR3: ASSPRGELISTEAF
size: NA; V: TRBV10-3; CDR3: AISGDRTYGYT
size: many; V: TRBV13; CDR3: ASSLGDQGFQETQY
size: many; V: TRBV2; CDR3: ASINRVEQY
size: many; V: TRBV28; CDR3: ASSTSGAVPSYEQY
size: many; V: TRBV28; CDR3: ASSFRWSLTNYGYT
size: few; V: TRBV30; CDR3: AWDSGTGVHGYT
size: NA; V: TRBV28; CDR3: ASSFAGGLTDTQY
size: many; V: TRBV11-2; CDR3: ASSRQGLPGANVLT
size: NA; V: TRBV28; CDR3: ASSLLGTGGFEQF
size: few; V: TRBV9; CDR3: ASSVWENTGELF
size: many; V: TRBV3-1; CDR3: ASSRRIATRTDTQY
size: NA; V: TRBV9; CDR3: ASSATGGREQF
size: many; V: TRBV11-2; CDR3: ASSPVAIGSYEQY